This is a list of T cell receptor beta chains from one sample in a study of cytomegalovirus exposure and HLA in healthy donors. The table came from immunoSEQ multiplex PCR; TCRdb's copy has only in-frame clones and leaves some out. Its table records about 130,000 clones. The sequenced material came from PBMCs. The receptor set was obtained from a young man in good health and CMV-seronegative. Both conserved end residues are part of each CDR3. D genes are given only for firm matches.

d_call,j_call,v_call,cdr3_nt,cdr3_aa
-,TRBJ1-2,TRBV18,TGTGCCAGCTCACCAACGAGGGTGGCTGGCTACACCTTC,CASSPTRVAGYTF
TRBD2,TRBJ2-1,TRBV2,TGTGCCCTCCGGGGGGGAGCGGGGAAAAACTCCTACAATGAGCAGTTCTTC,CALRGGAGKNSYNEQFF
-,TRBJ2-3,TRBV14,TGTGCCAGCAGCCCCGCGCCAGCGGCTCCGACAGATACGCAGTATTTT,CASSPAPAAPTDTQYF
-,TRBJ1-5,TRBV12-1,TGTGCCAGCAGCCCGCTACAGACTCAGGGTAGCAATCAGCCCCAGCATTTT,CASSPLQTQGSNQPQHF
TRBD2,TRBJ2-7,TRBV5-4,TGTGCCAGCAGCTCCCGGACTAGCTACGAGCAGTACTTC,CASSSRTSYEQYF
TRBD1,TRBJ1-2,TRBV29-1,TGCAGCGTTGAAGGCGGGACAGGGAATTATTATGGCTACACCTTC,CSVEGGTGNYYGYTF
TRBD1,TRBJ2-7,TRBV25-1,TGTGCCAGCAGTGAATATAGGGCCGGGACAGGGTCGTACGAGCAGTACTTC,CASSEYRAGTGSYEQYF
-,TRBJ1-2,TRBV13,TGTGCCAGCAGCTTATTTTCGGTGACAGGATATTATGGCTACACCTTC,CASSLFSVTGYYGYTF
-,TRBJ2-4,TRBV25-1,TGTGCCAGCAGCCCCCGACTTCAAAACATTCAGTACTTC,CASSPRLQNIQYF
TRBD1,TRBJ1-1,TRBV10-3,TGTGCCAGCCGGGACAGTAACATGAACACTGAAGCTTTCTTT,CASRDSNMNTEAFF
-,TRBJ2-3,TRBV15,TGTGCCACCAGCAGGGACGCAGGGGAGAGACATACGCAGTATTTT,CATSRDAGERHTQYF
-,TRBJ2-5,TRBV6-5,TGTGCCAGCAGTGACAGGCAAGAGACCCAGTACTTC,CASSDRQETQYF
-,TRBJ2-1,TRBV7-8,TGTGCCAGCAGTATTAGGGGGATGGCAATGGGCAATGAGCAGTTCTTC,CASSIRGMAMGNEQFF
-,TRBJ2-2,TRBV5-1,TGCGCCAGCAGCTACTACCTGAACACCGGGGAGCTGTTTTTT,CASSYYLNTGELFF
-,TRBJ2-3,TRBV4-3,TGCGCCAGCAGCCAAGATGGGGCAGGGTTAACAGATACGCAGTATTTT,CASSQDGAGLTDTQYF
-,TRBJ1-2,TRBV29-1,TGCAGCGCTGGACAGATTGGCGCTAACTATGGCTACACCTTC,CSAGQIGANYGYTF
-,TRBJ2-7,TRBV27,TGTGCCAGCAGCCGCTACGGGTCCCCCTACGAGCAGTACTTC,CASSRYGSPYEQYF
TRBD1,TRBJ2-5,TRBV6-1,TGTGCCAGCAAGTTTTCCGGGACAGGGCAAGAGACCCAGTACTTC,CASKFSGTGQETQYF
-,TRBJ2-3,TRBV9,TGTGCCAGCAGCGTAGCGGGTAGTCGAACAGATACGCAGTATTTT,CASSVAGSRTDTQYF
TRBD1,TRBJ1-2,TRBV27,TGTGCCAGCAGTTTAGAGCACAGGGGGCCTTCTAACTATGGCTACACCTTC,CASSLEHRGPSNYGYTF
-,TRBJ1-5,TRBV19,TGTGCCAGTAGCACACTGGCGGTGCAGCCCCAGCATTTT,CASSTLAVQPQHF
-,TRBJ2-2,TRBV5-1,TGCGCCAGCAGCTTGGCCGGAGGGAACGCGAACACCGGGGAGCTGTTTTTT,CASSLAGGNANTGELFF
-,TRBJ2-2,TRBV13,TGTGCCAGCAGCTTTTTTGGCTTCGGTCGGGAGTTAAGCGGGGAGCTGTTTTTT,CASSFFGFGRELSGELFF
-,TRBJ2-7,TRBV7-2,TGTGCCAGCAGCTTAGAAGTGGACAAGGCCTACGAGCAGTACTTC,CASSLEVDKAYEQYF
TRBD2,TRBJ2-1,TRBV19,TGTGCCAGTAGTTCTACTAGCGGGGGTTACAATGAGCAGTTCTTC,CASSSTSGGYNEQFF
-,TRBJ2-7,TRBV4-3,TGCGCCAGCAGCCAAGTAAGGGGGGGCGAGCAGTACTTC,CASSQVRGGEQYF
-,TRBJ2-7,TRBV2,TGTGCCAGCAGGGGACCCACTACAGGGATCTACGAGCAGTACTTC,CASRGPTTGIYEQYF